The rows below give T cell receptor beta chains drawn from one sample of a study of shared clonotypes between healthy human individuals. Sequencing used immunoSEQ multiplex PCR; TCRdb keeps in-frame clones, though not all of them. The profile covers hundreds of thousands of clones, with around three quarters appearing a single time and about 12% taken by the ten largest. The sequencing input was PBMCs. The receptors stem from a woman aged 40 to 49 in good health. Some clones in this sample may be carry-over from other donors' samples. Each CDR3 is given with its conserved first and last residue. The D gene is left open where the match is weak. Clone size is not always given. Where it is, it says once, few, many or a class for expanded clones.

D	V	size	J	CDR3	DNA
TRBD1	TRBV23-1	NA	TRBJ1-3	CASADRALHSGNTIYF	TGCGCCAGCGCGGACAGGGCCCTCCACTCTGGAAACACCATATATTTT
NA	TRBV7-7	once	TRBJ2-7	CASSGPTGFRPSEQYF	TGTGCCAGCAGCGGCCCCACAGGCTTCCGACCCTCCGAGCAGTACTTC
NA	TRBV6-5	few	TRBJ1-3	CASSYGNTIYF	TGTGCCAGCAGTTACGGAAACACCATATATTTT
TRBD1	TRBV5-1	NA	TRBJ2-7	CASSPSGQGGEQYF	TGCGCCAGCTCCCCCTCGGGACAGGGCGGGGAGCAGTACTTC
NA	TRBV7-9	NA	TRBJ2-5	CASSYPNTAAKTQYF	TGTGCCAGCAGCTACCCAAACACTGCAGCGAAGACCCAGTACTTC
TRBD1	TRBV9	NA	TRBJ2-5	CASSVRDRPFQETQYF	TGTGCCAGCAGCGTCCGGGACAGGCCCTTCCAAGAGACCCAGTACTTC
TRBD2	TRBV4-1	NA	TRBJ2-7	CASSQEMVGGPPYEQYF	TGCGCCAGCAGCCAAGAAATGGTGGGAGGGCCCCCCTACGAGCAGTACTTC
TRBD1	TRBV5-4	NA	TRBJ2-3	CASSIGTGGTTDTQYF	TGTGCCAGCAGCATCGGGACAGGGGGCACGACAGATACGCAGTATTTT
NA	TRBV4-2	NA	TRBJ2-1	CASSQGPPGGLNEQFF	TGTGCCAGCAGCCAAGGACCCCCGGGGGGCCTCAATGAGCAGTTCTTC
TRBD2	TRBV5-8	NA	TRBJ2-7	CASSFIAGGLHEQYF	TGTGCCAGCAGCTTTATAGCGGGAGGGCTCCACGAGCAGTACTTC
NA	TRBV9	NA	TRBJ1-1	CASSPTDTNTEAFF	TGTGCCAGCAGCCCCACTGATACGAACACTGAAGCTTTCTTT